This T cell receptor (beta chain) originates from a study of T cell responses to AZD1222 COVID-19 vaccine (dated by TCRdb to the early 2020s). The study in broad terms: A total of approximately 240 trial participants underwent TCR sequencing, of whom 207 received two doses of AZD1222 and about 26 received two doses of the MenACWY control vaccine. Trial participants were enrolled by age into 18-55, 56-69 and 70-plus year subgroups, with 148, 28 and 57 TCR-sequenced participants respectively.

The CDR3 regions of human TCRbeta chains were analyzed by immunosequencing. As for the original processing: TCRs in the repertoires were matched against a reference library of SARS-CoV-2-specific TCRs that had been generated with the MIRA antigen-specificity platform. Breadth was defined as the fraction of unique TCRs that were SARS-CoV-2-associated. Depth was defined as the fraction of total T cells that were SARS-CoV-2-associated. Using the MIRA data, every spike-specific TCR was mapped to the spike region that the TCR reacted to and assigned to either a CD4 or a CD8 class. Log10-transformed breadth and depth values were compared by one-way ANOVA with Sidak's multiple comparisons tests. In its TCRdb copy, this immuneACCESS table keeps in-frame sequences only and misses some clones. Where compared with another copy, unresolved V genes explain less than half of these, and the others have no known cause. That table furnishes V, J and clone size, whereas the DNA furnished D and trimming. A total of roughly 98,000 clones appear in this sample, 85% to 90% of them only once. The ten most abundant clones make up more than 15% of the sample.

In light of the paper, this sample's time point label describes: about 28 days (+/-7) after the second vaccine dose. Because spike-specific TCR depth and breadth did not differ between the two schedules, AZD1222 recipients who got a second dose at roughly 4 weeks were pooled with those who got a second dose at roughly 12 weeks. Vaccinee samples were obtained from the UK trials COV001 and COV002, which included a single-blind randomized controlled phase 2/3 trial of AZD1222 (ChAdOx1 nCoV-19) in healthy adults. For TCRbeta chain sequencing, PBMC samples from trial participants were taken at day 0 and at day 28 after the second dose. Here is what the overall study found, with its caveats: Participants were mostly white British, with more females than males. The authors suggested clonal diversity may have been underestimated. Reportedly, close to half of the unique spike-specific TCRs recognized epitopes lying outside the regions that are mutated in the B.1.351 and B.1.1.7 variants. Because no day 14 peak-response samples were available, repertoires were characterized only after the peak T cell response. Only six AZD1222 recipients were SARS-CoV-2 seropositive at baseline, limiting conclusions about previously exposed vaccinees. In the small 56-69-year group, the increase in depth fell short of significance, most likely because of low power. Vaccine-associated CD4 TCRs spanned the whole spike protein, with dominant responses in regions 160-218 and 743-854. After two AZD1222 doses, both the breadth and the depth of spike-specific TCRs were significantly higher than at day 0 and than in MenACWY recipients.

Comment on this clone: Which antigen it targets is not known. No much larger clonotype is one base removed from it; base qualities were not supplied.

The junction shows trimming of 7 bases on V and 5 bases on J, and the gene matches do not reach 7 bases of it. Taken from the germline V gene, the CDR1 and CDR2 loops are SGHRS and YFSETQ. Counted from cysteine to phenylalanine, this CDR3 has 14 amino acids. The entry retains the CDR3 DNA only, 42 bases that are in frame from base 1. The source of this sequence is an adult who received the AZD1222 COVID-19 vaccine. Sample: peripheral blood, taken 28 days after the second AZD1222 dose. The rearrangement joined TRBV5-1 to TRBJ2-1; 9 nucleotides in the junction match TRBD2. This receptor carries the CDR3 CASQLAGVNNEQFF. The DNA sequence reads TGCGCCAGCCAGTTAGCGGGAGTGAACAATGAGCAGTTCTTC. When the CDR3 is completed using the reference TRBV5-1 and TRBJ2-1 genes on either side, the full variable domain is KAGVTQTPRYLIKTRGQQVTLSCSPISGHRSVSWYQQTPGQGLQFLFEYFSETQRNKGNFPGRFSGRQFSNSRSEMNVSTLELGDSALYLCASQLAGVNNEQFFGPGTRLTVL.